One and the same sample provided the 19 T cell receptor beta chains below, sequenced in a study of cytomegalovirus exposure and HLA in healthy donors. PCR used 60 Vbeta primers and 13 Jbeta primers. Data came from immunoSEQ multiplex PCR; TCRdb stores just in-frame clones and leaves some out. This table holds more than 100,000 clones, 75% to 90% found once. The sample comprised PBMCs. The receptors stem from a woman in her forties or fifties in good health and CMV-seropositive.

The CDR3 DNA reads as TGCAGCGCCATGAAGGGGGGGCGCAAATTCAGCACAGATACGCAGTATTTT. Translation gives CSAMKGGRKFSTDTQYF. The rearrangement joins TRBV29-1 to TRBJ2-3, with a weak D call TRBD2 (7 bases). Germline V gene sequence: CDR1 SQVTM, CDR2 ANQGSEA. This CDR3 region has 17 residues. The V end lost 7 bases, the J end lost 0 bases, and 23 bases lay between the germline ends.

J is TRBJ2-5 and V is TRBV7-6, with D maybe TRBD2 (6 bases). CDR1 is SGHVS, CDR2 FNYEAQ, per germline. Trimming took off 5 bases at V and 2 bases at J, with 18 bases between the two ends. The CDR3 has 16 residues. CDR3 residues: CASSLNSGSLQETQYF. In nucleotides, the CDR3 is TGTGCCAGCAGCCTCAATAGCGGAAGCCTTCAAGAGACCCAGTACTTC.

This chain links TRBV19 with TRBJ1-5; D is possibly TRBD1 (6 bases). Trimming shortened V by 1 base and J by 0 bases, and 13 bases separated the two germline ends. The CDR3 has 17 amino acids. Germline CDR1 and CDR2: LNHDA and SQIVND (reference sequence). As DNA, the CDR3 is TGTGCCAGTAGTATAGGGCAGGGGCCTGATAGCAATCAGCCCCAGCATTTT. Protein: CASSIGQGPDSNQPQHF.

The chain joins TRBV7-9 to TRBJ2-1, with 7 bases aligning to TRBD1. In germline, CDR1 is SEHNR, CDR2 FQNEAQ (reference sequence). The CDR3 extends over 15 amino acids. Trimming took 5 bases from V and 0 from J; bases not matched to a gene: 4. The chain's CDR3 is CASSPRTGSYNEQFF. The CDR3 nucleotides read TGTGCCAGCAGCCCTCGGACAGGCTCCTACAATGAGCAGTTCTTC.

V usage is TRBV30 and J usage is TRBJ2-3, with a tentative D call TRBD2 (7 bases). Trimming took 2 bases from V and 4 from J, leaving 13 bases between them. Germline V lookup: CDR1 GTSNPN, CDR2 SVGIG (reference sequence). The CDR3 consists of 14 residues. CDR3 nucleotides: TGTGCCTGGAGTCCCCGGGGGGCTCCAGATACGCAGTATTTT. It specifies CAWSPRGAPDTQYF. Full variable domain (missing parts from reference TRBV30 and TRBJ2-3): SQTIHQWPATLVQPVGSPLSLECTVEGTSNPNLYWYRQAAGRGLQLLFYSVGIGQISSEVPQNLSASRPQDRQFILSSKKLLLSDSGFYLCAWSPRGAPDTQYFGPGTRLTVL.

The chain links TRBV4-3 to TRBJ1-6, with TRBD1 identical over 7 bases. V gave up 3 bases and J gave up 7 bases; unmatched junction bases: 6. CDR1 is LGHNA and CDR2 is YSLEER in the germline V gene. The CDR3 has 15 residues. CDR3 bases: TGCGCCAGCAGCCACTTGGGGACAGAGAATTCACCCCTCCACTTT. Translated: CASSHLGTENSPLHF.

In its sample, this clone was seen a few times. The V call is TRBV2, the J call TRBJ1-3; D uncertain. The length of the CDR3 is 13 residues. In germline, CDR1 is SNHLY, CDR2 FYNNEI. The V end was cut by 8 bases, the J end by 0 bases, with 8 bases between. The CDR3 DNA follows: TGTGCCAGCTCACAAAGCTCTGGAAACACCATATATTTT. Protein: CASSQSSGNTIYF.

The chain has TRBV6-5 and TRBJ1-1; weak D call: TRBD1 (5 bases). Trimming cost V 5 bases and J 1 base, with 11 bases left between them. Germline values: CDR1 MNHEY, CDR2 SVGAGI. The CDR3 runs to 14 residues. CDR3 nucleotide sequence: TGTGCCAGCAGTCACAACGACAGGAACACTGAAGCTTTCTTT. Encoded protein: CASSHNDRNTEAFF.

The chain is built from TRBV10-2 and TRBJ2-3, with TRBD2 as a possible D gene (7 bases). CDR1 and CDR2 (germline): WSHSY, SAAADI. This CDR3 region has 14 residues. V was cut by 5 bases and J by 3 bases, with 12 bases left in between. The CDR3 DNA is TGCGCCAGCAGTCGGGGGGCCTCGACAGATACGCAGTATTTT. It translates to CASSRGASTDTQYF.

This clone was found a few times. The chain joins TRBV4-1 to TRBJ1-6; a weak D match, TRBD1 (6 bases). V dropped 1 base and J dropped 10 bases, with 17 bases sitting between them. The V gene's germline CDR1 is MGHRA and CDR2 YSYEKL. This CDR3 comprises 16 residues. CDR3 amino acids: CASSQGARDNPSPLHF. For the CDR3, the DNA is TGCGCCAGCAGCCAAGGGGCCCGGGACAACCCATCACCCCTCCACTTT.

The gene calls are TRBV19 and TRBJ1-2; maybe TRBD1 (5 bases). CDR3 size: 14 residues. Germline CDR1 LNHDA, CDR2 SQIVND (reference sequence). V was clipped by 7 bases and J by 7 bases, with 19 bases between them. CDR3 nucleotide sequence: TGTGCCAGTAATCCCAGCGGGGCAAGGGTTGGCTACACCTTC. It yields the protein CASNPSGARVGYTF. Together with reference TRBV19 and TRBJ1-2, the CDR3 gives the full variable domain: DGGITQSPKYLFRKEGQNVTLSCEQNLNHDAMYWYRQDPGQGLRLIYYSQIVNDFQKGDIAEGYSVSREKKESFPLTVTSAQKNPTAFYLCASNPSGARVGYTFGSGTRLTVV.

V and J are TRBV7-8 and TRBJ1-2; 8 positions agree with TRBD1. The V gene end was trimmed by 1 base and the J gene end by 7 bases; junction bases not matched to a gene: 2. This CDR3 region has 13 residues. In germline, CDR1 is SGHVS, CDR2 FQNEAQ. The CDR3 sequence: CASSLGQGAGYTF. Written as DNA, the CDR3 is TGTGCCAGCAGCTTAGGGCAGGGGGCTGGCTACACCTTC.

V is TRBV7-2 and J is TRBJ2-7; weak D call: TRBD1 (5 bases). The CDR3 is 13 amino acids. Trimming took off 5 bases at V and 1 base at J, with 9 bases between the two ends. The germline V gene has CDR1 SGHTA and CDR2 FQGNSA. The CDR3 DNA is TGTGCCAGCAGCCTGAGACAGTCCTACGAGCAGTACTTC. This gives the protein CASSLRQSYEQYF. The whole variable domain, remainder taken from reference TRBV7-2 and TRBJ2-7, is GAGVSQSPSNKVTEKGKDVELRCDPISGHTALYWYRQSLGQGLEFLIYFQGNSAPDKSGLPSDRFSAERTGGSVSTLTIQRTQQEDSAVYLCASSLRQSYEQYFGPGTRLTVT.

The chain combines TRBV10-2 with TRBJ2-1, with 10 nucleotides matching TRBD2. Germline V gene lookup returns CDR1 WSHSY and CDR2 SAAADI. The CDR3 consists of 18 residues. J gave up 4 bases and V 3 bases, and 12 bases lay outside the gene matches. The CDR3 nucleotides are TGCGCCAGCAGTGACCCTCACCCTCTAGCGGGGGAATACAATGAGCAGTTCTTC. Translating it yields CASSDPHPLAGEYNEQFF.

The sample holds one count of this clone. For the CDR3, the DNA is TGTGCCATCAGGGGCTCTACGGGGGGGGAGACCCAGTACTTC. Amino acid sequence: CAIRGSTGGETQYF. This chain uses TRBV10-3 with TRBJ2-5; 8 bases are shared with TRBD2. J gave up 5 bases and V 6 bases, and 8 bases lay outside the gene matches. CDR1 is ENHRY and CDR2 is SYGVKD in the germline V gene. The CDR3 contains 14 residues.

This clone was seen a few times. The gene calls are TRBV6-4 and TRBJ2-3; TRBD2 aligns across 12 bases. The J segment lost 2 bases and the V segment lost 4 bases, leaving 1 base of the junction unmatched. The CDR3 is 15 residues long. CDR1 and CDR2 (germline): MRHNA, SNTAGT. CDR3 nucleotide sequence: TGTGCCAGCAGTGCTAGCGGGGGGGCCACAGATACGCAGTATTTT. It translates to CASSASGGATDTQYF.

This rearrangement joins TRBV29-1 to TRBJ2-3; the match to TRBD1 covers 8 bases. Trimming removed 1 base from V and 1 base from J; junction bases left unmatched: 1. CDR1 is SQVTM, CDR2 ANQGSEA, per germline. This CDR3 region has 14 residues. For the CDR3, the DNA is TGCAGCGTTGAAGCAGGGGGCGGCACAGATACGCAGTATTTT. This encodes CSVEAGGGTDTQYF.

This clone was seen a few times. The chain couples TRBV7-2 to TRBJ2-7, with TRBD2 matching 8 bases. Germline V gene sequence: CDR1 SGHTA, CDR2 FQGNSA. Losses at the gene ends were 4 bases for V and 2 bases for J; bases not matched to a gene: 10. This CDR3 is built from 16 residues. DNA of the CDR3: TGTGCCAGCAGCTCAGGGACCCCGGGACTAGCCTACGAGCAGTACTTC. The encoded protein is CASSSGTPGLAYEQYF.

In this sample, this clone turned up a few times. The J gene is TRBJ2-7, the V gene TRBV2; 7 bases are a match to TRBD2. This CDR3 is built from 13 residues. Germline CDR1 and CDR2: SNHLY and FYNNEI. The ends lost 7 bases at V and 0 bases at J; junction bases unmatched: 3. The CDR3 region has the DNA TGTGCCAGCATTGGGACTATCTCCTACGAGCAGTACTTC. This sequence encodes CASIGTISYEQYF.